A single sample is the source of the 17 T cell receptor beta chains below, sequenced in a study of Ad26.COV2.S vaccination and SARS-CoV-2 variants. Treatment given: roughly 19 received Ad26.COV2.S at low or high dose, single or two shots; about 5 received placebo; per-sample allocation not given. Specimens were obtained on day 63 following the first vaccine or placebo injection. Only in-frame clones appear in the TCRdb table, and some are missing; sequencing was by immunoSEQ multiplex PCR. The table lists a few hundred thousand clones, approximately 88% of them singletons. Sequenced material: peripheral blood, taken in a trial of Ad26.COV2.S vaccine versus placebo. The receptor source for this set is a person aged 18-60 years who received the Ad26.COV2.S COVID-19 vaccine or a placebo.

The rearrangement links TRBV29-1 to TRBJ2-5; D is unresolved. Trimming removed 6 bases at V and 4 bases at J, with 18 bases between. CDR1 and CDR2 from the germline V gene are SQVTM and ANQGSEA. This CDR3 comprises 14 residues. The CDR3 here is CSVSGPPETETQYF. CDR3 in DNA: TGCAGCGTGTCGGGCCCACCCGAGACAGAGACCCAGTACTTC.

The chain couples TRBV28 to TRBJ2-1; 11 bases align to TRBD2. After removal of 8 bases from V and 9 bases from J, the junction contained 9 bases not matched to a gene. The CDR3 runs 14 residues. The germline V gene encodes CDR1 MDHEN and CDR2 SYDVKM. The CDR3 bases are TGTGCCAGCCGGACTAGCGGGTCTCTTTTTGAGCAGTTCTTC. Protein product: CASRTSGSLFEQFF.

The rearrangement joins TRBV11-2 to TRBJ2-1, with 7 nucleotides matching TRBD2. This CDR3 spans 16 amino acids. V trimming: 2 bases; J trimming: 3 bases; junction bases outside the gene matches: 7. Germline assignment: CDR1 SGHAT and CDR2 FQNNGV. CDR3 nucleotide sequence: TGTGCCAGCAGCTTACCGGGGGGAAAGATCTACAATGAGCAGTTCTTC. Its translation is CASSLPGGKIYNEQFF. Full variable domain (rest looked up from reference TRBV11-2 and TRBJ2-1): EAGVAQSPRYKIIEKRQSVAFWCNPISGHATLYWYQQILGQGPKLLIQFQNNGVVDDSQLPKDRFSAERLKGVDSTLKIQPAKLEDSAVYLCASSLPGGKIYNEQFFGPGTRLTVL.

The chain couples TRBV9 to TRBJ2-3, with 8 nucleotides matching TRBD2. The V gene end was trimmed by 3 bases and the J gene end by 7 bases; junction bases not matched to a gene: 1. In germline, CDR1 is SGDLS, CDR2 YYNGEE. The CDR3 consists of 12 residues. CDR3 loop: CASSGLANTQYF. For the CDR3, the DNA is TGTGCCAGCAGCGGACTAGCGAATACGCAGTATTTT.

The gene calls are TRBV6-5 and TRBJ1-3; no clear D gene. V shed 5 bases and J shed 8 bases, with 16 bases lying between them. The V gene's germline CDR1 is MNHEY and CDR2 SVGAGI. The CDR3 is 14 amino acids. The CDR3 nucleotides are TGTGCCAGCAGTACCCGTTCTGCTTCAGACACCATATATTTT. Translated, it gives CASSTRSASDTIYF.

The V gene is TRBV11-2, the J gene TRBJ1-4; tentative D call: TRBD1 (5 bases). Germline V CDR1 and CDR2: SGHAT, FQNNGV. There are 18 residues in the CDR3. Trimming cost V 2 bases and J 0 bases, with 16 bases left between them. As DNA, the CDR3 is TGTGCCAGCAGCTTAAGGGGAGGAAGGGGTGCAACTAATGAAAAACTGTTTTTT. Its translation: CASSLRGGRGATNEKLFF. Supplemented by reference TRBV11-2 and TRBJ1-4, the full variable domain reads EAGVAQSPRYKIIEKRQSVAFWCNPISGHATLYWYQQILGQGPKLLIQFQNNGVVDDSQLPKDRFSAERLKGVDSTLKIQPAKLEDSAVYLCASSLRGGRGATNEKLFFGSGTQLSVL.

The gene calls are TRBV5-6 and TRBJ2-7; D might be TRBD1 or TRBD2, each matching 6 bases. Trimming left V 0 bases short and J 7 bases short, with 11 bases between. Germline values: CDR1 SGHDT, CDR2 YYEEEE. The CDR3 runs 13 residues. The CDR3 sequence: CASSLVRGQEQYF. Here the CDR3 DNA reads TGTGCCAGCAGCTTGGTCCGGGGGCAAGAGCAGTACTTC.

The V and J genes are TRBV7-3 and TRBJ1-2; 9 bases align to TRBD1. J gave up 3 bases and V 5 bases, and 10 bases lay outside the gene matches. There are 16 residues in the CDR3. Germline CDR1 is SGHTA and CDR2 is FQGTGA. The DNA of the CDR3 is TGTGCCAGCAGCACAGATCAGACAGGGGGTGACTATGGCTACACCTTC. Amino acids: CASSTDQTGGDYGYTF.

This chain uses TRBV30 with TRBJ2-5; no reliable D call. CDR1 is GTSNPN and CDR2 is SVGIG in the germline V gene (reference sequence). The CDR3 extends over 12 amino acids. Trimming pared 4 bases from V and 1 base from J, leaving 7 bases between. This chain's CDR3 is CAWNSLQETQYF. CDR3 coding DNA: TGTGCCTGGAACAGTCTCCAAGAGACCCAGTACTTC.

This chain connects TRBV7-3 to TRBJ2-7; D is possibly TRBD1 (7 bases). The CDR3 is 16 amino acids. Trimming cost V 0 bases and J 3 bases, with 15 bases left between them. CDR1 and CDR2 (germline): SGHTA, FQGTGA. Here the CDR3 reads CASSLTWRGQRYEQYF. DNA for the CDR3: TGTGCCAGCAGCTTAACGTGGAGGGGACAGCGCTACGAGCAGTACTTC. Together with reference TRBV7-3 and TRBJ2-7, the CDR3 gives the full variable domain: GAGVSQTPSNKVTEKGKYVELRCDPISGHTALYWYRQSLGQGPEFLIYFQGTGAADDSGLPNDRFFAVRPEGSVSTLKIQRTERGDSAVYLCASSLTWRGQRYEQYFGPGTRLTVT.

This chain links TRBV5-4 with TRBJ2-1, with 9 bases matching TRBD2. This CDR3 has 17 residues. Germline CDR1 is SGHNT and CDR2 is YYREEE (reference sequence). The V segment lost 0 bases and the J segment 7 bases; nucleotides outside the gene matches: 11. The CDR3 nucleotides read TGTGCCAGCAGCTTGGCGCCCGGCGGGGGGGGCTCTAATGAGCAGTTCTTC. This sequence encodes CASSLAPGGGGSNEQFF.

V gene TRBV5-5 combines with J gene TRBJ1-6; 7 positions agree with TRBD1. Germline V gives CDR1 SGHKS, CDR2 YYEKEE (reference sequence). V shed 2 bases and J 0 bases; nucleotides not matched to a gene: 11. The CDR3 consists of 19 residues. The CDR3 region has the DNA TGTGCCAGCAGCTTCTCCCAGACAGGGAGGGGCTCCTATAATTCACCCCTCCACTTT. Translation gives CASSFSQTGRGSYNSPLHF.

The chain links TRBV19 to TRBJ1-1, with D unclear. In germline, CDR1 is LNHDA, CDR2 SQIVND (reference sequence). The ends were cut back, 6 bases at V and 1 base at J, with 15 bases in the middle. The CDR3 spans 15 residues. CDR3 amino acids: CASSPGSRANTEAFF. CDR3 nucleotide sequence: TGTGCCAGTAGCCCGGGCTCTAGGGCGAACACTGAAGCTTTCTTT.

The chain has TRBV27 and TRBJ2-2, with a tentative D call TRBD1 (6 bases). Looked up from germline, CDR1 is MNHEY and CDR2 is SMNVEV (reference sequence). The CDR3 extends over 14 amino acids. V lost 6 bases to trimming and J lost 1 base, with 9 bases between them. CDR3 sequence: CASSLTGNTGELFF. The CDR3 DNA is TGTGCCAGCAGCCTGACAGGGAACACCGGGGAGCTGTTTTTT.

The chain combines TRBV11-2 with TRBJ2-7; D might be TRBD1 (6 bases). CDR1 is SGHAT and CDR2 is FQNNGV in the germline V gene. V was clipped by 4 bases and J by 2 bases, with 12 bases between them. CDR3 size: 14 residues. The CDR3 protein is CASSSIYRAYEQYF. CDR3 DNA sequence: TGTGCCAGCAGCTCAATCTACAGGGCCTACGAGCAGTACTTC.

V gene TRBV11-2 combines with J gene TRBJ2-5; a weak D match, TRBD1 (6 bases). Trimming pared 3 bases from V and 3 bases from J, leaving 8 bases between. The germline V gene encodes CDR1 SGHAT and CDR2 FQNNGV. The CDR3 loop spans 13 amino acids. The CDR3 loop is CASSLHREETQYF. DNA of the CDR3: TGTGCCAGCAGCTTGCACAGGGAAGAGACCCAGTACTTC.

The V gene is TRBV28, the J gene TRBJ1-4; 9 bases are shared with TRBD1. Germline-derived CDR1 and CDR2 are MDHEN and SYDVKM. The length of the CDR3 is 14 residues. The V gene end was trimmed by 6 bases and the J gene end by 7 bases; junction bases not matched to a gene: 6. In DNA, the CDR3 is TGTGCCAGCAGCGCTACGGGACAGGGTGAAAAACTGTTTTTT. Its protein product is CASSATGQGEKLFF.